The 26 T cell receptor beta chains below all came from one sample that was sequenced in a study of shared clonotypes between healthy human individuals. Sequencing was performed with immunoSEQ multiplex PCR; in TCRdb, only in-frame clones are kept and a portion is missing. The sample has 950,000 to 1,100,000 clones, roughly 74% seen once. Material: memory CD4+ T cells from PBMCs. The sample's subset: CD45RA-negative fraction. Every receptor here comes from a man younger than 35 in good health. Some clones in this sample may be carry-over from other donors' samples.

The chain carries TRBV28 and TRBJ1-2; 10 bases fit TRBD1. Germline loops: CDR1 MDHEN, CDR2 SYDVKM. This CDR3 region has 16 residues. The V segment lost 6 bases and the J segment 8 bases; nucleotides outside the gene matches: 15. The DNA for the CDR3 is TGTGCCAGCAGCCGAATAAGACAGGGGGCGATGGGCGGCTACACCTTC. Translation: CASSRIRQGAMGGYTF.

This rearrangement joins TRBV18 to TRBJ2-5; D gene uncertain. CDR1 and CDR2 (germline): KGHSH, LQKENI. The CDR3 runs to 13 residues. V gave up 4 bases and J gave up 5 bases, with 11 bases separating them. CDR3 nucleotides: TGTGCCAGCTCACGCAACGTCGGGGAGACCCAGTACTTC. Residues: CASSRNVGETQYF.

The CDR3 loop is CASGRGRGEQYF. The CDR3 bases are TGTGCCAGCGGTAGGGGACGGGGCGAGCAGTACTTC. The genes are TRBV6-5 and TRBJ2-7; D assignment may be TRBD1 or TRBD2 (5 bases each). V lost 8 bases to trimming and J lost 6 bases, with 14 bases between them. CDR3 size: 12 residues. Per germline, CDR1 MNHEY and CDR2 SVGAGI.

Remarks on this clone: Only one base separates this from a far larger clonotype, so it likely reflects a read error. The J gene is TRBJ2-3, the V gene TRBV7-3; D could derive from TRBD1 or TRBD2 (5 bases each). Germline V gene data show CDR1 as SGHTA and CDR2 as FQGTGA. This CDR3 comprises 13 residues. V was clipped by 5 bases and J by 0 bases, with 6 bases between them. CDR3 nucleotide sequence: TGTGCCAGCAGCCGGGACAGCACAGATACGCAGTATTTT. This encodes CASSRDSTDTQYF.

Regarding this clone: Other DNA variants within this sample encode the same CDR3. In nucleotides, the CDR3 is TGTGCCAGCAGCTTAGTAGGACCAGATACGCAGTATTTT. Its protein product is CASSLVGPDTQYF. The chain recombines TRBV7-2 with TRBJ2-3; no reliable D call. V shed 1 base and J shed 4 bases, with 6 bases lying between them. The CDR3 has 13 amino acids. Germline CDR1 SGHTA, CDR2 FQGNSA.

The V call is TRBV7-9, the J call TRBJ2-3; 7 bases line up with TRBD1. CDR3 length: 15 amino acids. Trimming at V came to 7 bases and at J to 2 bases, leaving 9 bases not matched to a gene. Germline V gene data show CDR1 as SEHNR and CDR2 as FQNEAQ (reference sequence). CDR3 sequence (DNA): TGTGCCAGCAACCTGGGAGACAGGGACACAGATACGCAGTATTTT. Protein: CASNLGDRDTDTQYF. Looking up the rest from reference TRBV7-9 and TRBJ2-3 gives the full variable domain: DTGVSQNPRHKITKRGQNVTFRCDPISEHNRLYWYRQTLGQGPEFLTYFQNEAQLEKSRLLSDRFSAERPKGSFSTLEIQRTEQGDSAMYLCASNLGDRDTDTQYFGPGTRLTVL.

V is TRBV5-1 and J is TRBJ1-5; D is possibly TRBD1 (5 bases). The germline CDR1 and CDR2 sequences are SGHRS and YFSETQ. The CDR3 contains 15 residues. V lost 4 bases to trimming and J lost 3 bases, with 14 bases between them. The chain's CDR3 is CASSQSGQLNQPQHF. DNA for the CDR3: TGCGCCAGCAGCCAGTCGGGGCAGCTCAATCAGCCCCAGCATTTT.

This clone was detected only a few times. This chain uses TRBV5-4 with TRBJ2-7; D call uncertain. The CDR3 loop spans 14 amino acids. CDR1 and CDR2 from the germline V gene are SGHNT and YYREEE (reference sequence). The V and J ends lost 2 bases and 5 bases respectively, with 14 bases between them. CDR3 DNA sequence: TGTGCCAGCAGCTTAGACCCGAAACCCAACGAGCAGTACTTC. Its protein product is CASSLDPKPNEQYF.

Comments on this clone: Just one base apart from a much larger clone, this may be a read error. The same CDR3 also results from other DNA sequences found in this sample. The chain combines TRBV9 with TRBJ1-3, with TRBD1 identical over 8 bases. The CDR3 loop spans 14 amino acids. The germline CDR1 and CDR2 sequences are SGDLS and YYNGEE. V lost 2 bases, J lost 4 bases, and 2 bases stayed unmatched. The CDR3 nucleotides read TGTGCCAGCAGCGTGGACAGGGCCGGAAACACCATATATTTT. This translates into CASSVDRAGNTIYF.

The chain has TRBV4-2 and TRBJ1-5, with TRBD1 matching 10 bases. CDR3 length: 18 residues. V lost 1 base, J lost 2 bases, and 8 bases stayed unmatched. Germline CDR1 is LGHNA and CDR2 is YNFKEQ. Here the CDR3 reads CASSQGQGANAGNQPQHF. CDR3 sequence (DNA): TGTGCCAGCAGCCAAGGACAGGGGGCTAATGCGGGCAATCAGCCCCAGCATTTT.

V usage is TRBV14 and J usage is TRBJ2-1; TRBD2 aligns across 9 bases. V lost 0 bases and J lost 7; bases outside the gene matches: 13. CDR3 length equals 18 residues. Germline V gene sequence: CDR1 SGHDN, CDR2 FVKESK. The CDR3 DNA reads TGTGCCAGCAGCCAAGATTTCGGGGGACTAGCTATTTGGAATGAGCAGTTCTTC. Amino acid sequence: CASSQDFGGLAIWNEQFF. Full variable domain (outside the CDR3, taken from reference TRBV14 and TRBJ2-1): EAGVTQFPSHSVIEKGQTVTLRCDPISGHDNLYWYRRVMGKEIKFLLHFVKESKQDESGMPNNRFLAERTGGTYSTLKVQPAELEDSGVYFCASSQDFGGLAIWNEQFFGPGTRLTVL.

The chain is built from TRBV6-5 and TRBJ2-1; 10 bases agree with TRBD1. Germline CDR1 is MNHEY and CDR2 is SVGAGI. Trimming at V came to 6 bases and at J to 8 bases, leaving 10 bases not matched to a gene. The CDR3 is 15 residues long. The CDR3 sequence: CASSASGTGVYEQFF. DNA of the CDR3: TGTGCCAGCAGCGCATCCGGGACAGGGGTGTATGAGCAGTTCTTC.

The rearrangement joins TRBV18 to TRBJ1-1; D is undetermined. Trimming took off 3 bases at V and 7 bases at J, with 9 bases between the two ends. The V gene's germline CDR1 is KGHSH and CDR2 LQKENI. This CDR3 has 12 residues. CDR3 region: CASSPQADEAFF. DNA of the CDR3: TGTGCCAGCTCACCTCAAGCCGATGAAGCTTTCTTT.

This chain connects TRBV11-3 to TRBJ2-2; 12 bases agree with TRBD1. Germline V gene sequence: CDR1 SGHNT, CDR2 YENEEA. With V trimmed by 4 bases and J by 7 bases, 4 bases remained unmatched. This CDR3 spans 15 amino acids. CDR3 nucleotide sequence: TGTGCCAGCAGCTCGGGACAGGGGGCGGACGGGGAGCTGTTTTTT. Translation gives CASSSGQGADGELFF.

The chain recombines TRBV28 with TRBJ2-5; either TRBD1 or TRBD2 may supply D (5 bases each). Trimming stripped 6 bases from V and 0 bases from J, with 8 bases between. The CDR3 has 13 amino acids. In germline, CDR1 is MDHEN, CDR2 SYDVKM. CDR3 in amino acids: CASRGVNQETQYF. CDR3 in DNA: TGTGCCAGCAGGGGGGTAAACCAAGAGACCCAGTACTTC.

In regard to this clone: This sample includes further DNA sequences coding for the same CDR3. The rearrangement uses TRBV28 and TRBJ1-1; D is possibly TRBD1 (5 bases). The V end was cut by 3 bases, the J end by 1 base, with 9 bases between. Germline assignment: CDR1 MDHEN and CDR2 SYDVKM. CDR3 length equals 14 residues. For the CDR3, the DNA is TGTGCCAGCAGTTTTGGAGGGGCGAACACTGAAGCTTTCTTT. Translated, it gives CASSFGGANTEAFF.

The J gene is TRBJ1-2, the V gene TRBV18; TRBD1 matches at 9 bases. The J segment lost 3 bases and the V segment lost 2 bases, leaving 4 bases of the junction unmatched. The CDR3 spans 15 residues. Per germline, CDR1 KGHSH and CDR2 LQKENI. CDR3 sequence (DNA): TGTGCCAGCTCACCAGGGACAGGGAGTGACTATGGCTACACCTTC. Translated: CASSPGTGSDYGYTF.

J is TRBJ2-5 and V is TRBV6-5, with TRBD1 matching 7 bases. The CDR3 is 15 residues long. Germline lookup yields CDR1 MNHEY and CDR2 SVGAGI. V was pared by 2 bases and J by 5 bases, with 8 bases of the junction left unmatched. The CDR3 bases are TGTGCCAGCAGTTACCCCGGGACAGTCGTGGAGACCCAGTACTTC. It yields the protein CASSYPGTVVETQYF.

V and J are TRBV19 and TRBJ2-1, with TRBD2 matching over 14 bases. V trimming: 4 bases; J trimming: 7 bases; junction bases outside the gene matches: 6. The CDR3 runs 16 residues. The germline V gene has CDR1 LNHDA and CDR2 SQIVND (reference sequence). Here the CDR3 DNA reads TGTGCCAGTAGTACAACGGGACTAGCGGGAGTGAATGAGCAGTTCTTC. It is translated as CASSTTGLAGVNEQFF.

The rearrangement uses TRBV2 and TRBJ2-2; the D gene is possibly TRBD2 (5 bases). In germline, CDR1 is SNHLY, CDR2 FYNNEI. The length of the CDR3 is 15 residues. The germline V and J ends were trimmed by 6 bases and 0 bases, with 11 bases remaining between them. In DNA, the CDR3 is TGTGCCAGCAGAACGGGATCAGCGAACACCGGGGAGCTGTTTTTT. It encodes CASRTGSANTGELFF.

CDR3 region: CASSSLQGVRMETQYF. The CDR3 DNA is TGTGCCAGCAGTTCCCTTCAGGGAGTTAGGATGGAGACCCAGTACTTC. V and J are TRBV6-5 and TRBJ2-5; D could derive from TRBD1 or TRBD2 (5 bases each). Trimming stripped 4 bases from V and 5 bases from J, with 20 bases between. The CDR3 has 16 amino acids. Germline lookup yields CDR1 MNHEY and CDR2 SVGAGI.

This clone has just one count. V and J are TRBV30 and TRBJ2-7, with TRBD1 identical over 7 bases. The V gene end was trimmed by 0 bases and the J gene end by 2 bases; junction bases not matched to a gene: 4. CDR3 length equals 14 residues. Germline assignment: CDR1 GTSNPN and CDR2 SVGIG (reference sequence). CDR3 amino acids: CAWSVWDSPYEQYF. In DNA, the CDR3 is TGTGCCTGGAGTGTCTGGGACAGTCCCTACGAGCAGTACTTC. Variable domain in full (rest from reference TRBV30 and TRBJ2-7): SQTIHQWPATLVQPVGSPLSLECTVEGTSNPNLYWYRQAAGRGLQLLFYSVGIGQISSEVPQNLSASRPQDRQFILSSKKLLLSDSGFYLCAWSVWDSPYEQYFGPGTRLTVT.

The gene calls are TRBV5-1 and TRBJ2-3; D may correspond to TRBD1 or TRBD2 (5 bases each). The CDR3 totals 16 residues. Trimming removed 4 bases from V and 4 bases from J, with 19 bases in between. Germline V gives CDR1 SGHRS, CDR2 YFSETQ. The CDR3 protein is CASSDGTLSPPDTQYF. In nucleotides, the CDR3 is TGCGCCAGCAGCGACGGGACGCTATCACCCCCAGATACGCAGTATTTT.

The rearrangement links TRBV19 to TRBJ2-7; D call uncertain. The CDR3 runs to 15 residues. The germline V and J ends were trimmed by 6 bases and 2 bases, with 17 bases remaining between them. Germline loops: CDR1 LNHDA, CDR2 SQIVND (reference sequence). The CDR3 loop reads CASSPGQARAYEQYF. For the CDR3, the DNA is TGTGCCAGTAGCCCAGGTCAGGCAAGGGCCTACGAGCAGTACTTC.

The rearrangement joins TRBV6-1 to TRBJ1-2, with a weak D call TRBD1 (5 bases). The CDR3 sequence is 18 residues long. Germline V CDR1 and CDR2: MNHNS, SASEGT. Trimming removed 4 bases from V and 0 bases from J, with 21 bases in between. In DNA form, the CDR3 reads TGTGCCAGCAGTGCCCCCCGGGGTGTGAGGGGTACTAACTATGGCTACACCTTC. Amino acids: CASSAPRGVRGTNYGYTF.

This clone was seen more than once but under ten times. This chain joins TRBV14 and TRBJ2-3; a possible D gene is TRBD1 (5 bases). CDR3 length: 15 residues. With 4 bases removed from V and 7 bases from J, the gap between germline ends came to 18 bases. In germline, CDR1 is SGHDN, CDR2 FVKESK. CDR3 residues: CASSPLQGPLNTQYF. The CDR3 DNA reads as TGTGCCAGCAGCCCCTTGCAGGGTCCATTGAATACGCAGTATTTT.